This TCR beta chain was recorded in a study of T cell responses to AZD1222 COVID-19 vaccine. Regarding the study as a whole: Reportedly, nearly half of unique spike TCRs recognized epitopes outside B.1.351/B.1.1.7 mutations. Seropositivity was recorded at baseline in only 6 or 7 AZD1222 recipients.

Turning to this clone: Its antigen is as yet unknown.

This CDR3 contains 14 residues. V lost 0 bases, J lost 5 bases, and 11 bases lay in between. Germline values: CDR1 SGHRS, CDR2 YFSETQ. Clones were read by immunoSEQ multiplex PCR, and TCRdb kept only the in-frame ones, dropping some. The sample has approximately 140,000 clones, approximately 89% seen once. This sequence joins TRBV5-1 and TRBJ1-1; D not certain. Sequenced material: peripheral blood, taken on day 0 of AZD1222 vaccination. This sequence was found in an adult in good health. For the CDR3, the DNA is TGCGCCAGCAGCTTGGGCGGAGGTCCAACTGAAGCTTTCTTT. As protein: CASSLGGGPTEAFF.